The 10 T cell receptor beta chains reported below all come from one sample, sequenced in a study of blood T cell repertoires in COVID-19 (TCRdb year 2020). The method was the immunoSEQ multiplex PCR assay. Held by TCRdb, this immuneACCESS table contains in-frame sequences only and omits some clones. Under half of the omission traces to an unresolved V gene where checked; the cause of the rest is unknown. Counted in this sample were under 500,000 clones; roughly 89% of them appeared once. Of the sample, 4% to 5.5% is held by the ten largest clones. Source material: peripheral blood. The origin of the receptors is a woman in her thirties with acute or convalescent COVID-19.

V is TRBV2 and J is TRBJ1-2, with D unresolved. Germline assignment: CDR1 SNHLY and CDR2 FYNNEI. V lost 2 bases, J lost 5 bases, and 6 bases lay in between. The CDR3 spans 12 residues. The CDR3: CASSEIRYGYTF. CDR3 DNA: TGTGCCAGCAGTGAAATCCGGTATGGCTACACCTTC.

The chain joins TRBV4-1 to TRBJ2-7; D perhaps matches TRBD1 (6 bases). The CDR3 length is 13 residues. V was trimmed by 1 base and J by 5 bases, leaving 9 bases between them. CDR1 is MGHRA, CDR2 YSYEKL, per germline. The CDR3 loop is CASSQGTVHEQYF. CDR3 nucleotides: TGCGCCAGCAGCCAAGGGACAGTCCACGAGCAGTACTTC.

The chain recombines TRBV19 with TRBJ2-7, with TRBD2 matching 7 bases. The ends lost 1 base at V and 3 bases at J; junction bases unmatched: 6. The CDR3 length is 15 residues. CDR1 and CDR2 from the germline V gene are LNHDA and SQIVND (reference sequence). The CDR3 coding sequence is TGTGCCAGTAGTATAGGCGCGGGGGACTACTACGAGCAGTACTTC. This encodes CASSIGAGDYYEQYF.

The sample holds one count of this clone. The gene calls are TRBV7-3 and TRBJ2-1; 8 nucleotides align to TRBD1. Trimming removed 5 bases from V and 2 bases from J; junction bases left unmatched: 5. Per germline, CDR1 SGHTA and CDR2 FQGTGA. The CDR3 runs to 15 residues. CDR3 in DNA: TGTGCCAGCAGCCACCGGGACAGGCCCTACAATGAGCAGTTCTTC. Residues: CASSHRDRPYNEQFF.

The chain links TRBV18 to TRBJ2-3; TRBD1 aligns across 10 bases. Unmatched junction bases numbered 8, after V lost 5 bases and J lost 6 bases. Per germline, CDR1 KGHSH and CDR2 LQKENI. The CDR3 sequence is 15 residues long. This chain's CDR3 is CASSAGTGVLDTQYF. The DNA for the CDR3 is TGTGCCAGCTCAGCCGGGACAGGGGTTCTCGATACGCAGTATTTT.

The chain employs TRBV12-5 and TRBJ1-4; D is possibly TRBD1 (5 bases). The ends were cut back, 2 bases at V and 4 bases at J, with 14 bases in the middle. This CDR3 has 16 amino acids. In germline, CDR1 is LGHNT, CDR2 FRNRAP. This chain's CDR3 is CASGLTSGAHNEKLFF. CDR3 bases: TGTGCTAGTGGTTTGACCTCTGGGGCGCATAATGAAAAACTGTTTTTT.

The V and J genes are TRBV6-2 or TRBV6-3 and TRBJ2-5, with D possibly being TRBD2 (5 bases). The CDR3 has 11 amino acids. Germline V gene data show CDR1 as MNHEY and CDR2 as SVGEGT. V was shortened by 4 bases and J by 5 bases, with 5 bases between the two germline ends. CDR3 coding DNA: TGTGCCAGCAGTTCGGGGGAGACCCAGTACTTC. Encoded protein: CASSSGETQYF.

The chain recombines TRBV7-6 with TRBJ1-2; TRBD1 aligns across 7 bases. This CDR3 has 17 residues. V was pared by 0 bases and J by 5 bases, with 12 bases of the junction left unmatched. In germline, CDR1 is SGHVS, CDR2 FNYEAQ. CDR3 region: CASSLALSRGRGYGYTF. The CDR3 nucleotides are TGTGCCAGCAGCTTAGCGCTAAGTCGGGGCAGGGGGTATGGCTACACCTTC.

V and J are TRBV3-1 (or the pseudogene TRBV3-2) and TRBJ1-1; 7 bases align to TRBD1. The CDR3 length is 14 residues. CDR1 and CDR2 (germline): LGHDT, YNNKEL (reference sequence). The junction had 4 bases not matched to a gene; V was cut back by 3 bases and J by 3 bases. The CDR3 DNA reads as TGTGCCAGCAGCCACCGGGACAGAGACACTGAAGCTTTCTTT. Translating gives CASSHRDRDTEAFF.

This sequence joins TRBV6-5 and TRBJ2-7; tentative D call: TRBD1 (6 bases). CDR3 length equals 16 residues. Germline CDR1 reads MNHEY; CDR2 reads SVGAGI. The V end was cut by 0 bases, the J end by 0 bases, with 12 bases between. The CDR3 reads CASSYSGGRNSYEQYF. In DNA, the CDR3 is TGTGCCAGCAGTTACTCAGGGGGTCGAAACTCCTACGAGCAGTACTTC.